One and the same sample provided the 16 T cell receptor beta chains below, sequenced in a study of blood T cell repertoires in COVID-19. Profiled with immunoSEQ multiplex PCR; TCRdb holds only in-frame clones, not every one. The table shows approximately 170,000 clones, with around nine tenths occurring only once. Material for sequencing was peripheral blood. The receptors come from a man aged 55 to 69 with active or convalescent COVID-19.

The chain carries TRBV5-6 and TRBJ1-2, with 9 nucleotides matching TRBD1. The CDR3 is 17 residues long. The V segment lost 2 bases and the J segment 4 bases; nucleotides outside the gene matches: 12. Germline V gene data show CDR1 as SGHDT and CDR2 as YYEEEE. CDR3 DNA sequence: TGTGCCAGCAGCTTCTCCGGGACAGGGAGCTACGGCTATGGCTACACCTTC. Its translation is CASSFSGTGSYGYGYTF.

The chain links TRBV7-8 to TRBJ1-5; D may be TRBD1 (6 bases). The CDR3 has 16 amino acids. Trimming removed 5 bases from V and 2 bases from J, with 16 bases in between. CDR1 is SGHVS, CDR2 FQNEAQ, per germline. For the CDR3, the DNA is TGTGCCAGCAGCGGAAAACAGGGTGTCGGCAATCAGCCCCAGCATTTT. As protein: CASSGKQGVGNQPQHF.

This clone showed up just once. The J gene is TRBJ2-2, the V gene TRBV6-1; TRBD2 agrees at 7 bases. Per germline, CDR1 MNHNS and CDR2 SASEGT. V shed 2 bases and J 3 bases; nucleotides not matched to a gene: 3. The CDR3 has 15 residues. The CDR3 nucleotides are TGTGCCAGCAGTGAATTCGCGGGAGACACCGGGGAGCTGTTTTTT. Translated: CASSEFAGDTGELFF.

In DNA form, the CDR3 reads TGTGCCAGCAGCTTTAACAGGGCTGCCGGGTATGGCTACACCTTC. Translation: CASSFNRAAGYGYTF. The chain links TRBV5-8 to TRBJ1-2; TRBD1 is a possible D gene (6 bases). Germline V CDR1 and CDR2: SGHTS, YDEGEE. Trimming left V 2 bases short and J 5 bases short, with 16 bases between. The CDR3 spans 15 residues.

The V and J genes are TRBV20-1 and TRBJ2-7; D not resolved. Germline-derived CDR1 and CDR2 are DFQATT and SNEGSKA (reference sequence). The ends were cut back, 3 bases at V and 2 bases at J, with 11 bases in the middle. The CDR3 extends over 13 amino acids. The CDR3 DNA follows: TGCAGTGCTAGTTATAGCAACCCCTACGAGCAGTACTTC. It codes for CSASYSNPYEQYF.

This chain connects TRBV7-2 to TRBJ1-1, with D perhaps matching TRBD1 (5 bases). V dropped 0 bases and J dropped 1 base, with 15 bases sitting between them. Germline CDR1 is SGHTA and CDR2 is FQGNSA. The CDR3 totals 17 residues. The CDR3 region is CASSLAIRRQPNTEAFF. Written as DNA, the CDR3 is TGTGCCAGCAGCTTAGCTATCAGGAGACAGCCGAACACTGAAGCTTTCTTT.

The J gene is TRBJ1-1, the V gene TRBV6-4; D gene uncertain. The CDR3 has 14 residues. From germline, CDR1 is MRHNA and CDR2 SNTAGT. V was pared by 0 bases and J by 1 base, with 6 bases between. In DNA, the CDR3 is TGTGCCAGCAGTGACTCGGCAGGGAACACTGAAGCTTTCTTT. Translating gives CASSDSAGNTEAFF.

The genes are TRBV5-4 and TRBJ2-4; tentatively, D is TRBD2 (6 bases). Germline V gene sequence: CDR1 SGHNT, CDR2 YYREEE (reference sequence). Trimming took 4 bases from V and 8 from J, leaving 19 bases between them. The CDR3 runs to 15 residues. CDR3 protein: CASSPKSRGGDIQYF. As DNA, the CDR3 is TGTGCCAGCAGCCCTAAGTCTAGAGGAGGGGACATTCAGTACTTC.

J is TRBJ2-2 and V is TRBV5-4; D is perhaps TRBD1 (6 bases). Trimming took 4 bases from V and 5 from J, leaving 18 bases between them. From germline, CDR1 is SGHNT and CDR2 YYREEE (reference sequence). The CDR3 sequence is 16 residues long. The chain's CDR3 is CASSATGTVMTGELFF. CDR3 bases: TGTGCCAGCAGCGCCACAGGGACGGTTATGACCGGGGAGCTGTTTTTT.

The chain links TRBV4-1 to TRBJ1-2, with TRBD1 as a possible D gene (6 bases). There are 16 residues in the CDR3. The germline V and J ends were trimmed by 1 base and 2 bases, with 14 bases remaining between them. The V gene's germline CDR1 is MGHRA and CDR2 YSYEKL. CDR3 protein: CASSQVDGQSNYGYTF. CDR3 DNA: TGCGCCAGCAGCCAAGTGGACGGACAGTCAAACTATGGCTACACCTTC.

This chain joins TRBV3-1 (or the pseudogene TRBV3-2) and TRBJ1-2; 8 nucleotides match TRBD1. The junction had 6 bases not matched to a gene; V was cut back by 8 bases and J by 4 bases. Germline CDR1 is LGHDT and CDR2 is YNNKEL (reference sequence). The length of the CDR3 is 13 residues. The DNA for the CDR3 is TGTGCCAGCCGGGCAGGGGGCAGCTATGGCTACACCTTC. It is translated as CASRAGGSYGYTF.

The chain recombines TRBV6-5 with TRBJ2-1, with 15 nucleotides matching TRBD2. Germline values: CDR1 MNHEY, CDR2 SVGAGI. The CDR3 loop spans 16 amino acids. The V gene end was trimmed by 2 bases and the J gene end by 9 bases; junction bases not matched to a gene: 5. The DNA of the CDR3 is TGTGCCAGCAGTTACGGACTAGCGGGAGGGCACGGTGAGCAGTTCTTC. It specifies CASSYGLAGGHGEQFF.

The rearrangement uses TRBV6-1 and TRBJ1-2; D gene uncertain. With 2 bases removed from V and 4 bases from J, the gap between germline ends came to 11 bases. Germline CDR1 reads MNHNS; CDR2 reads SASEGT. The CDR3 runs to 14 residues. The CDR3 bases are TGTGCCAGCAGTGAAAACCCCCTGAGCTATGGCTACACCTTC. Residues: CASSENPLSYGYTF.

The rearrangement uses TRBV30 and TRBJ2-2; D might be TRBD1 (6 bases). The germline V gene has CDR1 GTSNPN and CDR2 SVGIG (reference sequence). The V and J ends lost 0 bases and 3 bases respectively, with 11 bases between them. The CDR3 totals 15 residues. CDR3: CAWSVGTPDTGELFF. The DNA for the CDR3 is TGTGCCTGGAGTGTAGGGACACCGGACACCGGGGAGCTGTTTTTT.

The chain joins TRBV19 to TRBJ2-7; 13 nucleotides agree with TRBD2. There are 14 residues in the CDR3. Germline V gene lookup returns CDR1 LNHDA and CDR2 SQIVND (reference sequence). The V segment lost 5 bases and the J segment 6 bases; nucleotides outside the gene matches: 4. The CDR3 DNA reads as TGTGCCAGTAGTGTCGGGACTAGCGGGACCGAGCAGTACTTC. Residues: CASSVGTSGTEQYF.

V usage is TRBV10-3 and J usage is TRBJ2-1; 13 nucleotides agree with TRBD2. The CDR3 is made up of 15 amino acids. V gave up 5 bases and J gave up 5 bases; unmatched junction bases: 3. Germline V gene sequence: CDR1 ENHRY, CDR2 SYGVKD. DNA of the CDR3: TGTGCCATCAGTTGGACTAGCGGGGGAGACAATGAGCAGTTCTTC. This encodes CAISWTSGGDNEQFF.